Following are 6 T cell receptor beta chains from one sample sequenced in a study of cytomegalovirus exposure and HLA in healthy donors. 13 Jbeta primers and 60 Vbeta primers were used for the PCR. This table comes from immunoSEQ multiplex PCR, and its TCRdb copy is limited to in-frame clones, with some not included. The sample lists around 130,000 clones, approximately 8.7% occurring once. Sequenced input: PBMCs. These receptors all stem from a man aged 40-55 years in good health and CMV-seronegative.

The V and J genes are TRBV7-3 and TRBJ1-6, with 9 bases that match TRBD1. J lost 10 bases, V lost 5 bases, and 6 bases had no gene match. The V gene's germline CDR1 is SGHTA and CDR2 FQGTGA. There are 14 residues in the CDR3. CDR3 in amino acids: CASSLRDRDSPLHF. The CDR3, as DNA: TGTGCCAGCAGCCTTAGGGACAGGGACTCACCCCTCCACTTT. The full variable domain, its missing parts supplied by reference TRBV7-3 and TRBJ1-6, is GAGVSQTPSNKVTEKGKYVELRCDPISGHTALYWYRQSLGQGPEFLIYFQGTGAADDSGLPNDRFFAVRPEGSVSTLKIQRTERGDSAVYLCASSLRDRDSPLHFGNGTRLTVT.

This clone was picked up a small number of times. The rearrangement links TRBV15 to TRBJ1-2; 7 bases fit TRBD1. CDR1 and CDR2 (germline): LNHNV, YYDKDF (reference sequence). The length of the CDR3 is 15 residues. With 0 bases clipped from V and 6 bases from J, the junction kept 7 bases outside the gene matches. In DNA form, the CDR3 reads TGTGCCACCAGCAGAGATCTTTCAGGGGGGAATGGCTACACCTTC. It yields the protein CATSRDLSGGNGYTF.

This chain joins TRBV7-9 and TRBJ2-7, with a tentative D call TRBD1 (6 bases). V lost 5 bases, J lost 4 bases, and 9 bases lay in between. The CDR3 length is 12 residues. Germline loops: CDR1 SEHNR, CDR2 FQNEAQ (reference sequence). This CDR3 reads CASSPGQYEQYF. The DNA for the CDR3 is TGTGCCAGCAGCCCCGGACAGTACGAGCAGTACTTC.

The chain has TRBV4-3 and TRBJ2-3, with D hard to call. The CDR3 length is 16 residues. CDR1 and CDR2 (germline): LGHNA, YSLEER. Trimming shortened V by 5 bases and J by 1 base, and 16 bases separated the two germline ends. The CDR3, as DNA: TGCGCCAGCAGCTATCGGATAGCTCTAGGCACAGATACGCAGTATTTT. Its protein is CASSYRIALGTDTQYF.

This clone was seen a few times. This chain links TRBV7-2 with TRBJ1-2; D not certain. Germline assignment: CDR1 SGHTA and CDR2 FQGNSA. The CDR3 runs 10 residues. V lost 10 bases and J 0 bases, leaving 3 bases between the germline ends. In nucleotides, the CDR3 is TGTGCCAACTCTAACTATGGCTACACCTTC. It is translated as CANSNYGYTF.

J is TRBJ2-1 and V is TRBV18; weak D call: TRBD1 (6 bases). The V and J ends lost 2 bases and 0 bases respectively, with 11 bases between them. Germline V gene sequence: CDR1 KGHSH, CDR2 LQKENI. CDR3 length equals 16 residues. The CDR3 loop reads CASSPSTGSSYNEQFF. In DNA, the CDR3 is TGTGCCAGCTCACCATCGACAGGAAGCTCCTACAATGAGCAGTTCTTC.